This section outlines one TCR beta chain sequence together with its context. No antigen is known for it. This entry comes from a study of long-term antiretroviral therapy in people with HIV. The assay, immunoSEQ v3.0, was run at survey level. Sequenced by immunoSEQ multiplex PCR; TCRdb stores in-frame clones only, minus some. The data contain roughly 40,000 clones, approximately 85% of them seen just once; the ten biggest clones take up about 5.7%. The J segment lost 2 bases and the V segment lost 2 bases, leaving 11 bases of the junction unmatched. Germline-derived CDR1 and CDR2 are SGDLS and YYNGEE. The CDR3 is 18 amino acids. Notes on the study in general: After ART, diversity increased yet remained lower than transplant donor controls.

Sample: unsorted PBMCs, taken 3.1 years after starting antiretroviral therapy. The chain links TRBV9 to TRBJ2-2, with TRBD2 identical over 8 bases. The TCR originated in a woman aged 50 to 65 with HIV. Here the CDR3 DNA reads TGTGCCAGCAGCGTCAGACGGGGGGGCCTTCCCAACACCGGGGAGCTGTTTTTT. This translates into CASSVRRGGLPNTGELFF.